This T cell receptor beta chain was recovered during a study of shared clonotypes between healthy human individuals. There are 19 residues in the CDR3. Germline V lookup: CDR1 SGHTA, CDR2 FQGNSA. J gave up 4 bases and V 6 bases, and 17 bases lay outside the gene matches. For this clone: Its antigen is undetermined.

Sequencing was performed with immunoSEQ multiplex PCR; in TCRdb, only in-frame clones are kept and a portion is missing. Among 1,400,000 or so clones listed, around 98.5% were seen once. General study findings and limits: Apart from blood, nothing was sampled; tissue repertoires likely differ.

Sequences were obtained from naive CD4+ T cells sorted from blood. Subset meaning: CD45RA+ positively selected. V usage is TRBV7-2 and J usage is TRBJ2-3, with 12 bases matching TRBD2. The clonotype originates from a man aged 25-40 years in good health. The CDR3 nucleotides read TGTGCCAGCAGATCCAGGGGACCGTCTAGCGGGAGGGTTTCAGATACGCAGTATTTT. Translated: CASRSRGPSSGRVSDTQYF. Drawing the rest from reference TRBV7-2 and TRBJ2-3, the complete variable domain is GAGVSQSPSNKVTEKGKDVELRCDPISGHTALYWYRQSLGQGLEFLIYFQGNSAPDKSGLPSDRFSAERTGGSVSTLTIQRTQQEDSAVYLCASRSRGPSSGRVSDTQYFGPGTRLTVL.